What follows describes a single TCR beta chain. TCRdb independently ran MiXCR on the RT-PCR reads; one entry per CDR3 protein. The sample holds about a million distinct CDR3 sequences, 18% seen once. This record comes from a study of patients and donors after allogeneic stem cell transplantation. This CDR3 has 20 residues. The germline gives CDR1 SGHRS, CDR2 YFSETQ. V gave up 4 bases and J gave up 0 bases; unmatched junction bases: 19. Sequenced: blood, either unsorted or a sorted T cell fraction (not recorded which). The chain uses TRBV5-1 and TRBJ1-2; 9 bases map to TRBD1. This clonotype was sampled from a human donor who was either an allogeneic HSCT recipient or a stem cell or donor lymphocyte infusion donor (not recorded which). It is not recorded whose cells these are; they may come from a transplant donor. In DNA form, the CDR3 reads TGCGCCAGCAGCCCGGACCTCCTACAGGGGGCGCGGGGAACTAACTATGGCTACACCTTC. Translated, it gives CASSPDLLQGARGTNYGYTF.